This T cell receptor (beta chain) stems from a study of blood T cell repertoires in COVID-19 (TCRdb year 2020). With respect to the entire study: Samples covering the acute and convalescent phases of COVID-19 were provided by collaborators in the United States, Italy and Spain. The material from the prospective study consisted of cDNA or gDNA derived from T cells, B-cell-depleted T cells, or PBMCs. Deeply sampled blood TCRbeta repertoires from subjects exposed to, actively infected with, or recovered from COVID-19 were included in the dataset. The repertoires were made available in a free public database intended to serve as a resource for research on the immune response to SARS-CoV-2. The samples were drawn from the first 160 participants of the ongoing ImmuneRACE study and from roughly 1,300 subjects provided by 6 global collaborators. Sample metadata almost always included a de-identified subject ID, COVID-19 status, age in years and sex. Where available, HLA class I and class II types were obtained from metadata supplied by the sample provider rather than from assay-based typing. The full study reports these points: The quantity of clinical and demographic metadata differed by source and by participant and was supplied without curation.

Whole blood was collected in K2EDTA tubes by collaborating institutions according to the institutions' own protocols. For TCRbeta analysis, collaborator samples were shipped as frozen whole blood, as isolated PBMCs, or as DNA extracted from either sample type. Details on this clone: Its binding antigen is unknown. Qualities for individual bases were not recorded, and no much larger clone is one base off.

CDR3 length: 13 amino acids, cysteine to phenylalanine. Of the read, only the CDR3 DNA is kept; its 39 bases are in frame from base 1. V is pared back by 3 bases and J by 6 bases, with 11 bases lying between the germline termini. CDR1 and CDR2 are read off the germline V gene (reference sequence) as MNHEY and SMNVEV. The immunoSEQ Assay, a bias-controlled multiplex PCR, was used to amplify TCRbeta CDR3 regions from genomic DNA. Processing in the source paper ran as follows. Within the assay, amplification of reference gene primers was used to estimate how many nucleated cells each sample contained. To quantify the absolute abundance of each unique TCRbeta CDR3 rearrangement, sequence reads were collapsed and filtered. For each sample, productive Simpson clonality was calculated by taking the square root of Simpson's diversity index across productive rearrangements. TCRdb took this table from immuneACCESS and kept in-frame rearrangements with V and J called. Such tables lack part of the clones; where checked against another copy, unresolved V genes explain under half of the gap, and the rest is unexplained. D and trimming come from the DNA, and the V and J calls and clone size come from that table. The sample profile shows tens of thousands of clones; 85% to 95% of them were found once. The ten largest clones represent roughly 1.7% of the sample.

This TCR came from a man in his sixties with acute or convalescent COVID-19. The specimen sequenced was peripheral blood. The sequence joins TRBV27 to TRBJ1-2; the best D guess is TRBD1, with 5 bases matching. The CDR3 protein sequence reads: CASSFNGRDGYTF. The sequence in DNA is TGTGCCAGCAGTTTTAACGGCAGGGATGGCTACACCTTC.